The next 8 T cell receptor beta chains were all read from a single sample in a study of T cells in Graves' hyperthyroidism and ophthalmopathy (dated by TCRdb to between 2018 and 2020). Libraries were made using multiplex PCR. Reads for this sample came from an Illumina HiSeq 2000. The TCR beta CDR3 regions were amplified from RNA transcripts. The TCR CDR3 was subjected to a first round of RT-PCR using the HTBI primer set and the Qiagen OneStep RT-PCR kit. TCRdb reworked the public reads: Q25 trimming with fastp, MiXCR clone assembly, productive beta chains retained. Each CDR3 protein gets just one entry, which takes the most common genes and DNA from the rows behind it. The sample has under 350,000 distinct CDR3 sequences on record, roughly 21% of them singletons. Together, the top ten hold over 45% of the sample. Sequenced material: blood. The receptors derive from a woman in her forties or fifties with Graves' hyperthyroidism.

The chain employs TRBV5-1 and TRBJ1-1; perhaps TRBD1 as D (6 bases). Trimming removed 3 bases at V and 6 bases at J, with 12 bases between. CDR1 and CDR2 from the germline V gene are SGHRS and YFSETQ. The CDR3 consists of 13 residues. The CDR3 sequence: CASSSGDAPEAFF. Written as DNA, the CDR3 is TGCGCCAGCAGCTCAGGGGACGCCCCTGAAGCTTTCTTT. Filled out from reference TRBV5-1 and TRBJ1-1, the complete variable domain reads KAGVTQTPRYLIKTRGQQVTLSCSPISGHRSVSWYQQTPGQGLQFLFEYFSETQRNKGNFPGRFSGRQFSNSRSEMNVSTLELGDSALYLCASSSGDAPEAFFGQGTRLTVV.

The CDR3 nucleotides read TGTGCCAGCAGTTACGTACTCTCGTTCGAGGGGCCTTTCTACGAGCAGTACTTC. Protein product: CASSYVLSFEGPFYEQYF. The chain employs TRBV6-5 and TRBJ2-7, with D possibly called TRBD1 or TRBD2 (5 bases each). The CDR3 extends over 18 amino acids. Germline loops: CDR1 MNHEY, CDR2 SVGAGI. Trimming stripped 2 bases from V and 3 bases from J, with 23 bases between.

The rearrangement joins TRBV20-1 to TRBJ2-5; D possibly corresponds to TRBD1 (6 bases). CDR1 is DFQATT, CDR2 SNEGSKA, per germline (reference sequence). The CDR3 sequence is 12 residues long. The V gene lost 3 bases and the J gene lost 5 bases, with 10 bases spanning the gap. CDR3 sequence (DNA): TGCAGTGCTAGTGCTAGGGGGGAGACCCAGTACTTC. Amino acids: CSASARGETQYF.

The chain joins TRBV14 to TRBJ1-6, with 7 bases lining up with TRBD1. Germline CDR1 SGHDN, CDR2 FVKESK. This CDR3 spans 15 amino acids. V shed 0 bases and J 10 bases; nucleotides not matched to a gene: 6. This chain's CDR3 is CASSQEQGSLSPLHF. The DNA of the CDR3 is TGTGCCAGCAGCCAAGAACAGGGGTCCTTATCACCCCTCCACTTT.

V is TRBV3-1 and J is TRBJ2-6; D remains unclear. V lost 1 base and J 0 bases, leaving 4 bases between the germline ends. The length of the CDR3 is 15 residues. The germline V gene encodes CDR1 LGHDT and CDR2 YNNKEL (reference sequence). CDR3 loop: CASSQGNSGANVLTF. CDR3 sequence (DNA): TGTGCCAGCAGCCAAGGGAACTCTGGGGCCAACGTCCTGACTTTC. Looking up the rest from reference TRBV3-1 and TRBJ2-6 gives the full variable domain: DTAVSQTPKYLVTQMGNDKSIKCEQNLGHDTMYWYKQDSKKFLKIMFSYNNKELIINETVPNRFSPKSPDKAHLNLHINSLELGDSAVYFCASSQGNSGANVLTFGAGSRLTVL.

This rearrangement joins TRBV6-2 or TRBV6-3 to TRBJ2-2; unclear D gene. The CDR3 consists of 12 residues. The germline V gene encodes CDR1 MNHEY and CDR2 SVGEGT. CDR3 sequence (DNA): TGTGTCAGTTACCCGAACACCGGGGAGCTGTTTTTT. Its protein is CVSYPNTGELFF.

This chain joins TRBV29-1 and TRBJ2-7; TRBD1 might be the D (5 bases). CDR1 is SQVTM and CDR2 is ANQGSEA in the germline V gene. V gave up 4 bases and J gave up 2 bases, with 9 bases separating them. This CDR3 is 12 amino acids long. CDR3 region: CSVAIGAYEQYF. In DNA, the CDR3 is TGCAGCGTTGCTATAGGGGCCTACGAGCAGTACTTC.

This clonotype showed up many times. The chain carries TRBV28 and TRBJ1-4; D gene unclear. The ends were cut back, 3 bases at V and 5 bases at J, with 7 bases in the middle. The CDR3 length is 13 residues. CDR1 is MDHEN, CDR2 SYDVKM, per germline. CDR3 nucleotides: TGTGCCAGCAGTTTCGGGCAGAATGAAAAACTGTTTTTT. It is translated as CASSFGQNEKLFF. Looking up the rest from reference TRBV28 and TRBJ1-4 gives the full variable domain: DVKVTQSSRYLVKRTGEKVFLECVQDMDHENMFWYRQDPGLGLRLIYFSYDVKMKEKGDIPEGYSVSREKKERFSLILESASTNQTSMYLCASSFGQNEKLFFGSGTQLSVL.